This T cell receptor (beta chain) was identified in a study of cytomegalovirus exposure and HLA in healthy donors. Study findings and constraints: HLA-A and HLA-B allele assignments for most subjects were reportedly predicted accurately using TCR beta sequences.

PCR used 60 Vbeta primers and 13 Jbeta primers. Only in-frame clones appear in the TCRdb table, and some are missing; sequencing was by immunoSEQ multiplex PCR. The sample features around 35,000 clones, with 1.9% in its top ten. V shed 0 bases and J 2 bases; nucleotides not matched to a gene: 3. Per the germline V gene, CDR1 is MNHEY and CDR2 is SVGAGI. The CDR3 has 15 amino acids. Concerning this clone itself: Its target is not known.

The receptor comes from a woman aged 40 to 50 in good health and CMV-seropositive. This chain joins TRBV6-5 and TRBJ1-2; 7 bases agree with TRBD1. Sequencing was performed on PBMCs. The DNA for the CDR3 is TGTGCCAGCAGTTACTCGGGACAGCCCAACTATGGCTACACCTTC. This gives the protein CASSYSGQPNYGYTF.